These 27 T cell receptor beta chains came from one sample sequenced in a study of T cell responses to AZD1222 COVID-19 vaccine. Method: immunoSEQ multiplex PCR; TCRdb's copy keeps in-frame clones and lacks some. This table has 90,000 to 150,000 clones, approximately 90% appearing once. The sample was peripheral blood, taken 28 days after the second AZD1222 dose. These receptor sequences come from an adult who received the AZD1222 COVID-19 vaccine.

The chain is built from TRBV6-6 and TRBJ2-3, with 8 bases identical to TRBD2. V lost 5 bases, J lost 8 bases, and 18 bases stayed unmatched. Germline V gene sequence: CDR1 MNHNY, CDR2 SVGAGI (reference sequence). CDR3 length equals 17 residues. The CDR3 bases are TGTGCCAGCAGTCGACCAGCAGTCGGGAGGGCCGGGAGTACGCAGTATTTT. This codes for CASSRPAVGRAGSTQYF.

The V and J genes are TRBV6-2 or TRBV6-3 and TRBJ2-7; 13 bases are shared with TRBD2. Germline V gene sequence: CDR1 MNHEY, CDR2 SVGEGT. The length of the CDR3 is 15 residues. Trimming took 4 bases from V and 3 from J; bases not matched to a gene: 3. The CDR3 coding sequence is TGTGCCAGCAGTTCGGGACTAGCGGGGTACTACGAGCAGTACTTC. Translated, it gives CASSSGLAGYYEQYF.

The gene calls are TRBV7-7 and TRBJ2-3; D gene ambiguous. The CDR3 has 12 amino acids. The ends were cut back, 5 bases at V and 1 base at J, with 4 bases in the middle. The V gene's germline CDR1 is SSHAT and CDR2 FNYEAQ (reference sequence). CDR3 loop: CASSEGTDTQYF. The CDR3 DNA reads TGTGCCAGCAGCGAGGGCACAGATACGCAGTATTTT. Based on the CDR3 plus reference TRBV7-7 and TRBJ2-3, the full variable domain is GAGVSQSPRYKVTKRGQDVTLRCDPISSHATLYWYQQALGQGPEFLTYFNYEAQPDKSGLPSDRFSAERPEGSISTLTIQRTEQRDSAMYRCASSEGTDTQYFGPGTRLTVL.

J is TRBJ2-3 and V is TRBV16, with 7 bases lining up with TRBD2. With V trimmed by 6 bases and J by 4 bases, 13 bases remained unmatched. The CDR3 length is 16 residues. In germline, CDR1 is KGHSY, CDR2 FQNENV. The CDR3 region has the DNA TGTGCCAGCAGTCGATTCTTCGCGGGGGACGCAGATACGCAGTATTTT. It yields the protein CASSRFFAGDADTQYF.

This clone appeared a single time. V gene TRBV7-2 combines with J gene TRBJ2-5, with TRBD2 identical over 11 bases. The germline V gene has CDR1 SGHTA and CDR2 FQGNSA. This CDR3 spans 16 amino acids. V dropped 2 bases and J dropped 7; count of bases not matched to a gene: 9. CDR3: CASSLSSGGALVTQYF. Here the CDR3 DNA reads TGTGCCAGCAGCTTAAGTAGCGGGGGGGCTTTGGTGACCCAGTACTTC.

The V gene is TRBV5-1, the J gene TRBJ2-5; no reliable D call. Trimming stripped 5 bases from V and 4 bases from J, with 6 bases between. The CDR3 runs 11 residues. Germline CDR1 SGHRS, CDR2 YFSETQ. Written as DNA, the CDR3 is TGCGCCAGCAGATTAGGAGAGACCCAGTACTTC. Translated, it gives CASRLGETQYF.

In DNA, the CDR3 is TGTGCCAGCAGCCCCCAACAGGGGTACGAGCAGTACTTC. Residues: CASSPQQGYEQYF. The rearrangement joins TRBV12-3 or TRBV12-4 to TRBJ2-7; 7 bases match TRBD1. The CDR3 consists of 13 residues. V dropped 6 bases and J dropped 4; count of bases not matched to a gene: 6.

About this clone itself: The same CDR3 is also encoded by other DNA sequences in this sample. The rearrangement joins TRBV29-1 to TRBJ1-2, with D hard to call. This CDR3 contains 11 residues. V dropped 5 bases and J dropped 3 bases, with 7 bases sitting between them. Germline V gives CDR1 SQVTM, CDR2 ANQGSEA. In DNA, the CDR3 is TGCAGCGTTTTGGTAGACTATGGCTACACCTTC. Protein sequence: CSVLVDYGYTF. Full variable domain (rest looked up from reference TRBV29-1 and TRBJ1-2): SAVISQKPSRDICQRGTSLTIQCQVDSQVTMMFWYRQQPGQSLTLIATANQGSEATYESGFVIDKFPISRPNLTFSTLTVSNMSPEDSSIYLCSVLVDYGYTFGSGTRLTVV.

This clone was found a few times. The rearrangement joins TRBV6-5 to TRBJ1-1; a weak D match, TRBD1 (6 bases). CDR3 length: 16 residues. CDR1 is MNHEY and CDR2 is SVGAGI in the germline V gene. Trimming shortened V by 4 bases and J by 0 bases, and 15 bases separated the two germline ends. The CDR3 sequence: CASSSPLGQLNTEAFF. CDR3 DNA sequence: TGTGCCAGCAGTTCCCCCCTCGGACAGCTGAACACTGAAGCTTTCTTT.

CDR3 amino acids: CASTFGTANTEAFF. The DNA of the CDR3 is TGTGCCAGCACCTTCGGGACAGCTAACACTGAAGCTTTCTTT. The gene calls are TRBV7-9 and TRBJ1-1; 7 bases align to TRBD1. Germline CDR1 is SEHNR and CDR2 is FQNEAQ (reference sequence). The CDR3 is 14 amino acids. V lost 7 bases and J lost 2; bases outside the gene matches: 7. The whole variable domain, filled in from reference TRBV7-9 and TRBJ1-1, reads DTGVSQNPRHKITKRGQNVTFRCDPISEHNRLYWYRQTLGQGPEFLTYFQNEAQLEKSRLLSDRFSAERPKGSFSTLEIQRTEQGDSAMYLCASTFGTANTEAFFGQGTRLTVV.

J is TRBJ2-2 and V is TRBV7-6; 8 nucleotides line up with TRBD2. Trimming took 8 bases from V and 5 from J; bases not matched to a gene: 10. The CDR3 contains 15 residues. Looked up from germline, CDR1 is SGHVS and CDR2 is FNYEAQ. CDR3 DNA: TGTGCCAGCTTACTTAGCGGGGCGGGGACCGGGGAGCTGTTTTTT. Encoded protein: CASLLSGAGTGELFF.

The rearrangement links TRBV11-2 to TRBJ2-1, with D possibly being TRBD1 (5 bases). CDR3 size: 12 residues. Germline lookup yields CDR1 SGHAT and CDR2 FQNNGV. Trimming removed 1 base from V and 9 bases from J, with 7 bases in between. CDR3 region: CASSLGGSEQFF. The DNA of the CDR3 is TGTGCCAGCAGCTTAGGGGGCAGTGAGCAGTTCTTC.

A single count supports this clone. The chain combines TRBV5-4 with TRBJ1-3; D gene uncertain. V lost 0 bases to trimming and J lost 3 bases, with 7 bases between them. Germline V gives CDR1 SGHNT, CDR2 YYREEE (reference sequence). The CDR3 covers 14 residues. CDR3 sequence reads: CASSLELIGNTIYF. The CDR3 region has the DNA TGTGCCAGCAGCTTGGAACTCATTGGAAACACCATATATTTT.

The J gene is TRBJ1-5, the V gene TRBV20-1, with D hard to call. The germline V and J ends were trimmed by 3 bases and 3 bases, with 9 bases remaining between them. The CDR3 loop spans 13 amino acids. The germline V gene has CDR1 DFQATT and CDR2 SNEGSKA (reference sequence). The CDR3 sequence: CSASVNTNQPQHF. The CDR3 nucleotides read TGCAGTGCTAGTGTGAATACCAATCAGCCCCAGCATTTT.

This sequence joins TRBV10-3 and TRBJ2-5, with 8 bases fitting TRBD2. Trimming cost V 7 bases and J 4 bases; bases outside gene matches: 5. Germline CDR1 ENHRY, CDR2 SYGVKD. This CDR3 has 13 residues. As DNA, the CDR3 is TGTGCCATCAAACAAGCGGGGGTAGAGACCCAGTACTTC. The encoded protein is CAIKQAGVETQYF.

This clone was seen only a few times. The rearrangement links TRBV19 to TRBJ1-6; 7 nucleotides align to TRBD1. V trimming: 5 bases; J trimming: 7 bases; junction bases outside the gene matches: 14. CDR3 length: 17 residues. Germline-derived CDR1 and CDR2 are LNHDA and SQIVND (reference sequence). CDR3 loop: CASSPSGGLVKNSPLHF. The CDR3 DNA follows: TGTGCCAGTAGTCCCTCAGGGGGACTAGTGAAGAATTCACCCCTCCACTTT.

V gene TRBV4-3 combines with J gene TRBJ2-7, with TRBD2 identical over 7 bases. Germline assignment: CDR1 LGHNA and CDR2 YSLEER. This CDR3 spans 18 amino acids. The V gene end was trimmed by 0 bases and the J gene end by 2 bases; junction bases not matched to a gene: 13. Here the CDR3 reads CASSQDGASGTAPYEQYF. DNA of the CDR3: TGCGCCAGCAGCCAAGATGGGGCAAGCGGGACGGCTCCCTACGAGCAGTACTTC.

The chain is built from TRBV5-4 and TRBJ1-1, with 7 nucleotides matching TRBD1. The length of the CDR3 is 12 residues. Germline V gene lookup returns CDR1 SGHNT and CDR2 YYREEE (reference sequence). The junction had 3 bases not matched to a gene; V was cut back by 2 bases and J by 8 bases. The CDR3 sequence: CASSFGTVEAFF. CDR3 DNA sequence: TGTGCCAGCAGCTTTGGGACAGTAGAAGCTTTCTTT.

This chain links TRBV29-1 with TRBJ1-2; D ambiguous. The CDR3 has 15 residues. Germline lookup yields CDR1 SQVTM and CDR2 ANQGSEA. V was trimmed by 5 bases and J by 5 bases, leaving 21 bases between them. The CDR3 loop is CSVLYFREGDYGYTF. The CDR3 DNA follows: TGCAGCGTTCTATACTTCCGGGAAGGAGATTATGGCTACACCTTC.

This chain connects TRBV7-8 to TRBJ2-3; D is uncertain. V was trimmed by 1 base and J by 3 bases, leaving 11 bases between them. The CDR3 totals 15 residues. Looked up from germline, CDR1 is SGHVS and CDR2 is FQNEAQ. CDR3 in DNA: TGTGCCAGCAGCTTAGAGAAAGTAGGTACAGATACGCAGTATTTT. It is translated as CASSLEKVGTDTQYF.

V and J are TRBV12-3 or TRBV12-4 and TRBJ2-7; D gene uncertain. V lost 4 bases and J lost 2, with 0 bases in between. This CDR3 spans 10 amino acids. The CDR3: CASSSYEQYF. The CDR3 DNA is TGTGCCAGCAGTTCCTACGAGCAGTACTTC.

The rearrangement uses TRBV11-2 and TRBJ2-1, with TRBD2 matching 14 bases. Unmatched junction bases numbered 8, after V lost 5 bases and J lost 2 bases. The germline V gene has CDR1 SGHAT and CDR2 FQNNGV. The CDR3 is made up of 18 amino acids. The CDR3: CASSKTSGGAGTYNEQFF. The CDR3, as DNA: TGTGCCAGCAGCAAGACTAGCGGGGGGGCAGGAACCTACAATGAGCAGTTCTTC.

The rearrangement uses TRBV30 and TRBJ2-3, with TRBD2 matching 15 bases. The CDR3 consists of 17 residues. Germline assignment: CDR1 GTSNPN and CDR2 SVGIG (reference sequence). V trimming: 4 bases; J trimming: 4 bases; junction bases outside the gene matches: 9. CDR3 amino acids: CAWNLGLAGGRADTQYF. The CDR3 DNA reads as TGTGCCTGGAACCTCGGACTAGCGGGGGGGCGGGCAGATACGCAGTATTTT.

The V and J genes are TRBV9 and TRBJ1-1; D might be TRBD1 (6 bases). The CDR3 length is 17 residues. V lost 0 bases, J lost 4 bases, and 19 bases lay in between. The V gene's germline CDR1 is SGDLS and CDR2 YYNGEE. The CDR3 DNA reads TGTGCCAGCAGCGTAGAGGGGGGAAATGGACCTTTCACTGAAGCTTTCTTT. Protein product: CASSVEGGNGPFTEAFF.

V is TRBV10-3 and J is TRBJ1-2; D is ambiguous. The V gene lost 3 bases and the J gene lost 2 bases, with 7 bases spanning the gap. Germline V CDR1 and CDR2: ENHRY, SYGVKD. The CDR3 loop spans 13 amino acids. The CDR3 region has the DNA TGTGCCATCAGTGAAGAGCAGAACTATGGCTACACCTTC. Translating it yields CAISEEQNYGYTF.

V usage is TRBV11-2 and J usage is TRBJ2-1; 10 positions match TRBD2. The trim removed 0 bases at V and 9 bases at J, leaving 5 bases unmatched. The CDR3 is 15 residues long. Germline V gives CDR1 SGHAT, CDR2 FQNNGV. The CDR3 loop is CASSLEASGSSEQFF. Here the CDR3 DNA reads TGTGCCAGCAGCTTAGAGGCTAGCGGGAGTAGTGAGCAGTTCTTC. The full variable domain, completed using reference TRBV11-2 and TRBJ2-1, is EAGVAQSPRYKIIEKRQSVAFWCNPISGHATLYWYQQILGQGPKLLIQFQNNGVVDDSQLPKDRFSAERLKGVDSTLKIQPAKLEDSAVYLCASSLEASGSSEQFFGPGTRLTVL.

The rearrangement uses TRBV27 and TRBJ2-5; TRBD2 agrees at 7 bases. Germline CDR1 reads MNHEY; CDR2 reads SMNVEV (reference sequence). Trimming removed 6 bases from V and 1 base from J; junction bases left unmatched: 5. CDR3 length equals 14 residues. This CDR3 reads CASSRAGTQETQYF. The CDR3 coding sequence is TGTGCCAGCAGCCGAGCGGGAACCCAAGAGACCCAGTACTTC.